Each of the 2 T cell receptor beta chains below was sequenced from the same sample in a study of Graves' ophthalmopathy and Graves' hyperthyroidism. Amplification targeted the TCR beta CDR3 regions, with RNA transcripts as the source material. First-round RT-PCR used HTBI primers; second-round multiplex PCR followed. TCRdb reprocessed the multiplex PCR reads via MiXCR and lists one record per CDR3 protein. The sample has hundreds of thousands of distinct CDR3 sequences; roughly 39% are singletons. The sample taken for sequencing was peripheral blood. The receptor set was obtained from an adult man with Graves' ophthalmopathy.

This clonotype was counted ten times or more. The V and J genes are TRBV19 and TRBJ1-1, with 7 bases lining up with TRBD1. This CDR3 has 14 amino acids. J was trimmed by 1 base and V by 4 bases; bases with no gene match: 3. Looked up from germline, CDR1 is LNHDA and CDR2 is SQIVND (reference sequence). CDR3 region: CASSNRDRNTEAFF. The CDR3 region has the DNA TGTGCCAGTAGTAACCGGGACAGGAACACTGAAGCTTTCTTT.

This clonotype came up many times. The V and J genes are TRBV7-2 and TRBJ1-6; D not certain. The CDR3 is 16 amino acids. The V end was cut by 5 bases, the J end by 6 bases, with 17 bases between. The germline gives CDR1 SGHTA, CDR2 FQGNSA. CDR3 nucleotide sequence: TGTGCCAGCAGCCCGGGTGGGGTGCGGGGTAATTCACCCCTCCACTTT. Translation: CASSPGGVRGNSPLHF.